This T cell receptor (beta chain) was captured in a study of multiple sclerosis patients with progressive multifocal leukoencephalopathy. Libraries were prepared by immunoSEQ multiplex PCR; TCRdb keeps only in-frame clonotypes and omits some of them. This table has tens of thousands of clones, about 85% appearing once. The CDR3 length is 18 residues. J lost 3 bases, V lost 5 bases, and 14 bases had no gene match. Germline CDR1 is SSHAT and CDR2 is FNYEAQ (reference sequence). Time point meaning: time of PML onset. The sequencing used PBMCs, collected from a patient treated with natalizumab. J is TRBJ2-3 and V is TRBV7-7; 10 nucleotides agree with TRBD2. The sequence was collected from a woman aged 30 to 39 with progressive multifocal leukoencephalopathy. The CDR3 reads CASSLQPPSGSITDTQYF. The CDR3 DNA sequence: TGTGCCAGCAGCCTTCAGCCTCCTAGCGGGAGTATTACAGATACGCAGTATTTT.